These 10 T cell receptor beta chains were sequenced from one sample in a study of blood T cells in healthy people across ages. A J-beta primer mix and a sample-barcoded 5' primer were used in a second PCR of roughly 7 to 12 cycles. TCRdb independently ran MiXCR on the 5' RACE reads; one entry per CDR3 protein. This sample has about 580,000 distinct CDR3 sequences; roughly 48% occur once, and the top ten carry 20% to 25%. The source material was blood. The source of these receptors is a man aged 80 or over in good health.

V usage is TRBV5-1 and J usage is TRBJ2-7, with 8 bases aligning to TRBD1. The CDR3 covers 14 residues. CDR1 SGHRS and CDR2 YFSETQ come from the germline V gene. After removal of 3 bases from V and 4 bases from J, the junction contained 6 bases not matched to a gene. The CDR3: CASSSDREGYEQYF. The CDR3 nucleotides read TGCGCCAGCAGCTCGGACAGGGAAGGGTACGAGCAGTACTTC.

The genes are TRBV7-9 and TRBJ2-7, with D tentatively TRBD1 (6 bases). The J call may be mistaken, given a closer DNA end match to TRBJ2-4. This CDR3 has 14 residues. CDR1 is SEHNR and CDR2 is FQNEAQ in the germline V gene (reference sequence). The DNA of the CDR3 is TGTGCCAGCAGCTTCTGGGGGCCTGGAAACATTCAGTACTTC. Its translation: CASSFWGPGNIQYF.

A word on this clonotype: One end of the junction fails to match germline, which may point to a read error. This rearrangement joins TRBV7-2 to TRBJ2-7; TRBD1 agrees at 9 bases. Germline loops: CDR1 SGHTA, CDR2 FQGNSA. CDR3 length equals 18 residues. The chain's CDR3 is CASSLGGQGPHSSYVQYF. In DNA, the CDR3 is TGTGCCAGCAGCTTAGGAGGACAGGGGCCCCACAGCTCCTACGTGCAGTACTTC.

Notes on this clonotype: Given a much more abundant clone one base away, this may be a read error. V is TRBV7-2 and J is TRBJ1-5, with D perhaps matching TRBD1 (6 bases). V was pared by 1 base and J by 5 bases, with 6 bases between. CDR1 SGHTA and CDR2 FQGNSA come from the germline V gene. The length of the CDR3 is 13 residues. CDR3 protein: CASSLEGDQPQHF. CDR3 DNA sequence: TGTGCCAGCAGCTTAGAGGGGGATCAGCCCCAGCATTTT.

This clonotype was seen ten or more times. V and J are TRBV7-9 and TRBJ1-2; maybe TRBD1 (5 bases). The germline gives CDR1 SEHNR, CDR2 FQNEAQ (reference sequence). Trimming took off 1 base at V and 3 bases at J, with 12 bases between the two ends. This CDR3 contains 15 residues. CDR3 bases: TGTGCCAGCAGCTTAGAAGGAGGGGCTGACTATGGCTACACCTTC. Protein product: CASSLEGGADYGYTF.

The chain links TRBV30 to TRBJ2-3, with D perhaps matching TRBD1 (6 bases). Germline V gives CDR1 GTSNPN, CDR2 SVGIG (reference sequence). The CDR3 runs to 13 residues. Between the trimmed V and J ends, which lost 3 bases and 3 bases, there was a span of 10 bases. The CDR3 reads CAWRAGATDTQYF. The CDR3 DNA follows: TGTGCCTGGAGAGCAGGGGCGACAGATACGCAGTATTTT.

V is TRBV12-3 or TRBV12-4 and J is TRBJ2-3; TRBD2 matches at 8 bases. The CDR3 has 16 amino acids. V lost 7 bases and J lost 8; bases outside the gene matches: 17. The CDR3 region has the DNA TGTGCCAGCACCCTCTCCCTCGGGGGGGCCTCGACTACGCAGTATTTT. Protein product: CASTLSLGGASTTQYF.

This clonotype was seen only a few times. The chain uses TRBV6-5 and TRBJ2-5; possible D gene TRBD1, 5 bases. The CDR3 totals 14 residues. The V gene lost 5 bases and the J gene lost 5 bases, with 15 bases spanning the gap. CDR1 is MNHEY, CDR2 SVGAGI, per germline. CDR3 protein: CASSPHGRDETQYF. As DNA, the CDR3 is TGTGCCAGCAGTCCCCACGGCAGGGATGAGACCCAGTACTTC.

On this clonotype itself: Sequence at one end of the junction differs from germline and may be a read error. The CDR3 is CASSLQASRFNEQYF. The CDR3 DNA is TGCGCCAGCAGCCTCCAAGCGAGCAGGTTCAATGAGCAGTACTTC. V and J are TRBV11-2 and TRBJ2-7; unclear D gene. Germline V gene sequence: CDR1 SGHAT, CDR2 FQNNGV. The CDR3 loop spans 15 amino acids.

This clonotype was detected a few times. CDR3 residues: CASYLAGRGTEAFF. The CDR3 region has the DNA TGTGCCAGCTACCTGGCAGGGAGAGGTACTGAAGCTTTCTTT. This sequence joins TRBV6-2 or TRBV6-3 and TRBJ1-1; D possibly corresponds to TRBD1 (5 bases). The germline V gene encodes CDR1 MNHEY and CDR2 SVGEGT. The CDR3 runs to 14 residues. V was clipped by 8 bases and J by 5 bases, with 18 bases between them.